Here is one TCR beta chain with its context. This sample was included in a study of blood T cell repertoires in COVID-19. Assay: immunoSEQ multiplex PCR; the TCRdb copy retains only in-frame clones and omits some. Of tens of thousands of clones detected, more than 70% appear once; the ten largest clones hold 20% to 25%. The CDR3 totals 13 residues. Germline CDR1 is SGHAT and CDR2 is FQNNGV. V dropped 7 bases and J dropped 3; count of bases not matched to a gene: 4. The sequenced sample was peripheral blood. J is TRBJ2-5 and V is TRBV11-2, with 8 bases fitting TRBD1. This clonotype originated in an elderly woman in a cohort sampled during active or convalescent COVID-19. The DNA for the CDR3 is TGTGCCAGCACACAGGGGGAGAAAGAGACCCAGTACTTC. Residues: CASTQGEKETQYF.